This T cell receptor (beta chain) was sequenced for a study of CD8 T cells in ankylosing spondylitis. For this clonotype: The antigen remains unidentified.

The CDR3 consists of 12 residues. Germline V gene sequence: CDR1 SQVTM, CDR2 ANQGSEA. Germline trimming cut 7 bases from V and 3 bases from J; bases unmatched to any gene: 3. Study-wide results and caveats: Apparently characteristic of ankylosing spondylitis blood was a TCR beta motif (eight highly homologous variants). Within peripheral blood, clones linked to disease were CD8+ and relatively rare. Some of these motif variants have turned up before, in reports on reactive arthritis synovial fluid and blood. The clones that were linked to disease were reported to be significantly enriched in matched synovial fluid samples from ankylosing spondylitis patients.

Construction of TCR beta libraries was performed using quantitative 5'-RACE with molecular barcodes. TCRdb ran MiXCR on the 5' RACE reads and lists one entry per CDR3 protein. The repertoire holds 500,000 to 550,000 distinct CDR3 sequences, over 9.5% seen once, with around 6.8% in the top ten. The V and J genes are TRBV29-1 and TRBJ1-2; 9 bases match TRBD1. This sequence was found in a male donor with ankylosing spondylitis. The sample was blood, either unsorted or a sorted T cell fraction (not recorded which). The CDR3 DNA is TGCAGCGGACAGGGGGACGACTATGGCTACACCTTC. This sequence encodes CSGQGDDYGYTF.